One and the same sample provided the 28 T cell receptor beta chains below, sequenced in a study of regulatory T cells in long-lasting Graves disease. Described time point: newly diagnosed GD, antithyroid drugs for less than 3 months. PBMC RNA served as the TCR library source. HTBI primers from iRepertoire and Arm-PCR of CDR3 regions yielded the TCR beta libraries. TCRdb processed the multiplex PCR reads anew with MiXCR; each CDR3 protein has one entry. The table includes a few hundred thousand distinct CDR3 sequences, roughly 13% detected once. The data also belong to a second study, concerning T cells in Graves' hyperthyroidism and ophthalmopathy.

Sequenced material: peripheral blood mononuclear cells (PBMCs), taken at new diagnosis, from a patient treated with antithyroid drugs. The receptor source for this set is a man aged 30 to 39 with Graves disease.

Here the CDR3 reads CSARGEGSYTF. The CDR3 bases are TGCAGTGCTAGAGGGGAGGGTAGCTACACCTTC. V usage is TRBV20-1 and J usage is TRBJ1-2, with D hard to call. The CDR3 sequence is 11 residues long. The germline V gene has CDR1 DFQATT and CDR2 SNEGSKA (reference sequence). V lost 1 base, J lost 9 bases, and 9 bases lay in between.

This clonotype was seen a few times. The genes are TRBV9 and TRBJ2-2, with TRBD2 identical over 7 bases. Germline CDR1 and CDR2: SGDLS and YYNGEE. V dropped 5 bases and J dropped 6; count of bases not matched to a gene: 7. This CDR3 region has 14 residues. The CDR3 protein is CASRRSGDAGELFF. For the CDR3, the DNA is TGTGCCAGCAGGAGGAGCGGGGATGCCGGGGAGCTGTTTTTT.

This clonotype was observed many times. The rearrangement links TRBV27 to TRBJ2-7; D unresolved. There are 14 residues in the CDR3. CDR1 is MNHEY, CDR2 SMNVEV, per germline (reference sequence). Trimming pared 6 bases from V and 6 bases from J, leaving 18 bases between. Here the CDR3 DNA reads TGTGCCAGCAGGGGTGTAGTAACTACTCGCGAGCAGTACTTC. This translates into CASRGVVTTREQYF.

This rearrangement joins TRBV7-6 to TRBJ2-7; TRBD2 aligns across 16 bases. This CDR3 comprises 18 residues. CDR1 SGHVS and CDR2 FNYEAQ come from the germline V gene. The J segment lost 6 bases and the V segment lost 6 bases, leaving 14 bases of the junction unmatched. The CDR3 bases are TGTGCCAGCAGTCGGGGACTAGCGGGAGGGCCCTATCTCCCCGAGCAGTACTTC. Amino acids: CASSRGLAGGPYLPEQYF. The variable domain in full, with the rest retrieved from reference TRBV7-6 and TRBJ2-7, is GAGVSQSPRYKVTKRGQDVALRCDPISGHVSLYWYRQALGQGPEFLTYFNYEAQQDKSGLPNDRFSAERPEGSISTLTIQRTEQRDSAMYRCASSRGLAGGPYLPEQYFGPGTRLTVT.

This clonotype has ten or more counts. The chain links TRBV29-1 to TRBJ1-1; 10 bases agree with TRBD1. Unmatched junction bases numbered 12, after V lost 5 bases and J lost 3 bases. The germline V gene has CDR1 SQVTM and CDR2 ANQGSEA. The CDR3 sequence is 16 residues long. The CDR3 region has the DNA TGCAGCGTTTTGACAGGGGGCTTTCTCGTCGACACTGAAGCTTTCTTT. Translating it yields CSVLTGGFLVDTEAFF.

In this sample, this clonotype turned up many times. This chain connects TRBV6-1 to TRBJ1-1; D is undetermined. The germline V gene has CDR1 MNHNS and CDR2 SASEGT. V was clipped by 6 bases and J by 4 bases, with 21 bases between them. The CDR3 has 16 amino acids. The CDR3 loop is CASSMRRIPESTEAFF. CDR3 DNA: TGTGCCAGCAGCATGAGACGGATTCCGGAGAGCACTGAAGCTTTCTTT.

As for this clonotype: A read error may account for a junction end that differs from germline. This chain connects TRBV5-1 to TRBJ2-1, with no clear D. The length of the CDR3 is 14 residues. Germline CDR1 is SGHRS and CDR2 is YFSETQ. Here the CDR3 reads CASSSVMRQNGQFF. CDR3 nucleotide sequence: TGCGCCAGCAGCTCGGTCATGAGGCAAAATGGGCAGTTCTTC.

In this sample, this clonotype turned up a few times. The chain combines TRBV27 with TRBJ1-5, with a possible D match to TRBD1 (6 bases). The germline CDR1 and CDR2 sequences are MNHEY and SMNVEV (reference sequence). The CDR3 runs to 15 residues. Trimming removed 6 bases at V and 1 base at J, with 13 bases between. The CDR3 DNA follows: TGTGCCAGCAGCCAACAGGGTAGGAGCAATCAGCCCCAGCATTTT. Translating it yields CASSQQGRSNQPQHF.

CDR3 region: CASSRSDETEAFF. In nucleotides, the CDR3 is TGTGCCAGTAGTAGGTCAGACGAGACTGAAGCTTTCTTT. This chain connects TRBV19 to TRBJ1-1; no firm D call. The CDR3 totals 13 residues. The germline gives CDR1 LNHDA, CDR2 SQIVND (reference sequence). Trimming left V 4 bases short and J 5 bases short, with 11 bases between.

This clonotype was detected many times. The chain couples TRBV24-1 to TRBJ1-2, with D tentatively TRBD1 (6 bases). CDR3 length: 13 residues. The V and J ends lost 4 bases and 4 bases respectively, with 9 bases between them. CDR1 is KGHDR, CDR2 SFDVKD, per germline. This CDR3 reads CATSDADSYGYTF. The CDR3 nucleotides are TGTGCCACCAGTGACGCGGACAGCTATGGCTACACCTTC.

This clonotype was seen only a few times. The gene calls are TRBV25-1 and TRBJ2-7; TRBD1 agrees at 7 bases. The CDR3 contains 14 residues. CDR1 is MGHDK and CDR2 is SYGVNS in the germline V gene. The trim removed 4 bases at V and 7 bases at J, leaving 10 bases unmatched. The CDR3 loop reads CASSAVDRVPEQYF. CDR3 sequence (DNA): TGTGCCAGCAGTGCCGTAGACAGGGTACCTGAGCAGTACTTC.

This clonotype was detected ten times or more. CDR3 region: CASGSGTRDEQFF. CDR3 DNA sequence: TGTGCCAGCGGGTCCGGGACTAGAGATGAGCAGTTCTTC. The chain joins TRBV2 to TRBJ2-1; 8 bases align to TRBD2. The J segment lost 8 bases and the V segment lost 8 bases, leaving 8 bases of the junction unmatched. The germline CDR1 and CDR2 sequences are SNHLY and FYNNEI. CDR3 length: 13 residues.

This clonotype has at least ten counts. V usage is TRBV7-9 and J usage is TRBJ1-6; D gene unclear. Germline V gives CDR1 SEHNR, CDR2 FQNEAQ (reference sequence). This CDR3 spans 15 amino acids. The germline V and J ends were trimmed by 4 bases and 7 bases, with 14 bases remaining between them. CDR3 protein: CASSWGATENSPLHF. CDR3 nucleotides: TGTGCCAGCAGCTGGGGAGCCACGGAGAATTCACCCCTCCACTTT.

The rearrangement links TRBV18 to TRBJ1-2; D remains unclear. The CDR3 length is 14 residues. Between the trimmed V and J ends, which lost 3 bases and 0 bases, there was a span of 8 bases. Germline values: CDR1 KGHSH, CDR2 LQKENI. The CDR3 spells CASSPSEANYGYTF. CDR3 DNA: TGTGCCAGCTCACCGTCGGAAGCTAACTATGGCTACACCTTC.

In this sample, this clonotype turned up a few times. The rearrangement uses TRBV7-9 and TRBJ2-3; the D is unclear. The CDR3 has 14 residues. V was pared by 5 bases and J by 3 bases, with 12 bases between. The germline CDR1 and CDR2 sequences are SEHNR and FQNEAQ (reference sequence). CDR3 sequence: CASSPDPPTDTQYF. In DNA form, the CDR3 reads TGTGCCAGCAGCCCGGACCCCCCTACAGATACGCAGTATTTT.

Many counts were recorded for this clonotype. The CDR3 reads CATSDTTGWGYTF. The CDR3 region has the DNA TGTGCCACCAGTGACACCACGGGCTGGGGCTACACCTTC. The V gene is TRBV24-1, the J gene TRBJ1-2, with D unclear. With 4 bases removed from V and 8 bases from J, the gap between germline ends came to 13 bases. CDR1 KGHDR and CDR2 SFDVKD come from the germline V gene. CDR3 length equals 13 residues.

The rearrangement joins TRBV3-1 to TRBJ2-7; D might be TRBD1 or TRBD2, each matching 6 bases. CDR3 size: 13 residues. V shed 4 bases and J shed 6 bases, with 13 bases lying between them. The V gene's germline CDR1 is LGHDT and CDR2 YNNKEL (reference sequence). The CDR3 loop reads CASSLRGVLEQYF. The CDR3 nucleotides are TGTGCCAGCAGCCTGAGGGGGGTCCTCGAGCAGTACTTC.

Details on this clonotype: The junction departs from germline at one end; a sequencing error may be responsible. This sequence joins TRBV2 and TRBJ2-1; TRBD2 agrees at 8 bases. This CDR3 is built from 16 residues. Germline lookup yields CDR1 SNHLY and CDR2 FYNNEI. The CDR3 coding sequence is TGTGCCAGCATTGGGACTAGTCCAAGCTCCTACAATGGGCAGTTCTTC. Its translation is CASIGTSPSSYNGQFF.

This clonotype was seen ten or more times. Being one base from a much bigger clone, this may be a read error. The chain uses TRBV28 and TRBJ2-3, with TRBD2 matching over 14 bases. The J call may be mistaken, given a closer DNA end match to TRBJ2-5. CDR1 is MDHEN, CDR2 SYDVKM, per germline. This CDR3 has 17 residues. CDR3 DNA sequence: TGTGCCAGCAGTCCTCCTGGGACTAGCGGGAGTAGGGGGATCCAGTACTTC. This translates into CASSPPGTSGSRGIQYF.

Many counts were recorded for this clonotype. The DNA for the CDR3 is TGCAGTATCCAAAGGACAGAGGGTTCCTACGAGCAGTACTTC. It encodes CSIQRTEGSYEQYF. V and J are TRBV20-1 and TRBJ2-7; possibly TRBD1 for D (6 bases). The CDR3 is 14 residues long. The germline CDR1 and CDR2 sequences are DFQATT and SNEGSKA (reference sequence). Trimming shortened V by 8 bases and J by 1 base, and 18 bases separated the two germline ends.

Many counts were recorded for this clonotype. This rearrangement joins TRBV18 to TRBJ1-4, with D unclear. V lost 1 base to trimming and J lost 5 bases, with 8 bases between them. Germline CDR1 reads KGHSH; CDR2 reads LQKENI. This CDR3 region has 14 residues. CDR3 residues: CASSPLEENEKLFF. In nucleotides, the CDR3 is TGTGCCAGCTCACCACTCGAAGAAAATGAAAAACTGTTTTTT. The whole variable domain, remainder taken from reference TRBV18 and TRBJ1-4, is NAGVMQNPRHLVRRRGQEARLRCSPMKGHSHVYWYRQLPEEGLKFMVYLQKENIIDESGMPKERFSAEFPKEGPSILRIQQVVRGDSAAYFCASSPLEENEKLFFGSGTQLSVL.

This clonotype was observed at least ten times. DNA of the CDR3: TGCAGTGCTGGCGGAGGGATCGACAATGAGCAGTTCTTC. This encodes CSAGGGIDNEQFF. The chain combines TRBV20-1 with TRBJ2-1; a possible D gene is TRBD2 (6 bases). Germline CDR1 is DFQATT and CDR2 is SNEGSKA (reference sequence). Trimming took off 5 bases at V and 5 bases at J, with 13 bases between the two ends. The CDR3 totals 13 residues.

This clonotype came up a few times. A clone one base away is much larger, so this may be a read error. The chain joins TRBV27 to TRBJ2-4; D perhaps matches TRBD2 (6 bases). Gene TRBJ2-1 matches the end of the DNA better, so the J call may be wrong. CDR1 and CDR2 (germline): MNHEY, SMNVEV (reference sequence). The CDR3 totals 16 residues. The CDR3 here is CASSLFGRLVSNEQFF. The CDR3 DNA is TGTGCCAGCAGTTTATTCGGTAGACTAGTGAGCAATGAGCAGTTCTTC.

This clonotype was seen only a few times. A far more abundant clone sits one base away, making this likely a read error. This chain connects TRBV12-3 or TRBV12-4 to TRBJ2-6, with unresolved D. The CDR3 covers 15 residues. V was trimmed by 5 bases and J by 4 bases, leaving 12 bases between them. The CDR3, as DNA: TGTGCCAGCAGTGAACCGCGAGTCGGGGCCAACGTCCTGACTTTC. As protein: CASSEPRVGANVLTF.

This clonotype was seen ten or more times. This chain connects TRBV27 to TRBJ2-7; TRBD1 matches at 7 bases. CDR1 and CDR2 (germline): MNHEY, SMNVEV (reference sequence). The length of the CDR3 is 14 residues. With 8 bases clipped from V and 4 bases from J, the junction kept 11 bases outside the gene matches. The CDR3 region has the DNA TGTGCCAGCTCCGTTTACAGGGGAATTTACGAGCAGTACTTC. Protein sequence: CASSVYRGIYEQYF.

This clonotype was seen once. The gene calls are TRBV7-2 and TRBJ2-3; TRBD1 is a possible D gene (5 bases). The germline gives CDR1 SGHTA, CDR2 FQGNSA. V was shortened by 3 bases and J by 0 bases, with 10 bases between the two germline ends. This CDR3 is built from 15 residues. The CDR3 region has the DNA TGTGCCAGCAGCTTCAGGGCGTCTAGCACAGATACGCAGTATTTT. It translates to CASSFRASSTDTQYF.

This clonotype was picked up many times. The junction and the germline gene differ at one end; a read error may be behind it. CDR3 sequence reads: CASSFAGEAYGYTF. The CDR3 DNA sequence: TGTGCCAGCAGCTTCGCAGGGGAAGCCTATGGCTACACCTTC. The chain recombines TRBV5-1 with TRBJ1-2, with TRBD1 as a possible D gene (6 bases). The CDR3 contains 14 residues. Germline V gene lookup returns CDR1 SGHRS and CDR2 YFSETQ. Drawing the rest from reference TRBV5-1 and TRBJ1-2, the complete variable domain is KAGVTQTPRYLIKTRGQQVTLSCSPISGHRSVSWYQQTPGQGLQFLFEYFSETQRNKGNFPGRFSGRQFSNSRSEMNVSTLELGDSALYLCASSFAGEAYGYTFGSGTRLTVV.

This clonotype has ten or more counts. V and J are TRBV6-2 or TRBV6-3 and TRBJ2-7, with 10 bases fitting TRBD2. J was trimmed by 5 bases and V by 2 bases; bases with no gene match: 12. Germline loops: CDR1 MNHEY, CDR2 SVGEGT. The CDR3 sequence is 17 residues long. The CDR3 sequence: CASSYPFRAGGPNEQYF. Written as DNA, the CDR3 is TGTGCCAGCAGTTACCCCTTTCGAGCGGGAGGGCCCAACGAGCAGTACTTC.